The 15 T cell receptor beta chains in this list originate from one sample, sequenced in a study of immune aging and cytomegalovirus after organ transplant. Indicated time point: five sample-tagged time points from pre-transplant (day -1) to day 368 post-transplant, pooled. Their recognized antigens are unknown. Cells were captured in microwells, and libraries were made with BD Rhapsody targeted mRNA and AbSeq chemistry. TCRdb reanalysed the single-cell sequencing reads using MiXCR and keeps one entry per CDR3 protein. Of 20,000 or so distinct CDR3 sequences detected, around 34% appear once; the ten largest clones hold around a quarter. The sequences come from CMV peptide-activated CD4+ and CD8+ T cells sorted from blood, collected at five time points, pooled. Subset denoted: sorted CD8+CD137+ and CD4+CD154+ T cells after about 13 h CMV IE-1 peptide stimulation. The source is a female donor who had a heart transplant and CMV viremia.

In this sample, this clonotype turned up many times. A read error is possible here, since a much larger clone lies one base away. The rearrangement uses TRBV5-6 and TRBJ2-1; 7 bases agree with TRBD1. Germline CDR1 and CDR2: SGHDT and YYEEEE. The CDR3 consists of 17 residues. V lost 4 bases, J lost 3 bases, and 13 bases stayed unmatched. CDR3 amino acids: CASSLLAGTDRYNEQFF. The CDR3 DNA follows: TGTGCCAGCAGCCTACTCGCCGGGACAGATCGCTACAATGAGCAGTTCTTC.

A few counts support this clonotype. The CDR3 DNA follows: TGTGCCACCAGCAGTAGGACTAGATGGGCAGATACGCAGTATTTT. It encodes CATSSRTRWADTQYF. The V call is TRBV15, the J call TRBJ2-3, with 7 bases identical to TRBD2. Germline assignment: CDR1 LNHNV and CDR2 YYDKDF (reference sequence). V dropped 3 bases and J dropped 4; count of bases not matched to a gene: 7. The CDR3 has 15 residues.

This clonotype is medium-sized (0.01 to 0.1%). CDR3 loop: CATGGGAYEQYF. The DNA of the CDR3 is TGTGCCACCGGGGGGGGAGCCTACGAGCAGTACTTC. The J gene is TRBJ2-7, the V gene TRBV10-3; 8 positions agree with TRBD2. After removal of 10 bases from V and 2 bases from J, the junction contained 4 bases not matched to a gene. This CDR3 contains 12 residues. Per germline, CDR1 ENHRY and CDR2 SYGVKD.

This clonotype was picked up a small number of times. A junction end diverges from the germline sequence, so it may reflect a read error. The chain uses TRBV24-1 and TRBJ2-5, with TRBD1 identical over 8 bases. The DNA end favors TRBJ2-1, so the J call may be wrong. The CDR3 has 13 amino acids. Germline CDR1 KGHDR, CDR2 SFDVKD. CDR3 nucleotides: TGTGCTACCAGTGACTACGACAGGGGCCACCAGTTCTTC. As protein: CATSDYDRGHQFF.

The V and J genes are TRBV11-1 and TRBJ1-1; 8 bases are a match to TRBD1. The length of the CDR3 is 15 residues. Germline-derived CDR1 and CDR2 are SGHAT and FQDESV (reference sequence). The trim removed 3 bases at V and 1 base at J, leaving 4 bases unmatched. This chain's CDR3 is CASSLKDRENTEAFF. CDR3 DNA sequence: TGTGCCAGCAGCTTGAAGGACAGGGAGAACACTGAAGCTTTCTTT.

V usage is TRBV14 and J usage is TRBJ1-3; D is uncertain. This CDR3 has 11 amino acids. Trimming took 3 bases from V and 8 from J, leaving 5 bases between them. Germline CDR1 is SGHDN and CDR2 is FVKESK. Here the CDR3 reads CASSQSYTIYF. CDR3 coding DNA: TGTGCCAGCAGCCAGTCTTACACCATATATTTT.

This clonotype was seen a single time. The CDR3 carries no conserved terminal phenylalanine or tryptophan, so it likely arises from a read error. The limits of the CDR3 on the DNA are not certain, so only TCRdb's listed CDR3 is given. The CDR3: CASSYEPGRDTEALL. The genes are TRBV5-1 and TRBJ1-1. Including both end residues, the CDR3 is 15 amino acids long. Per germline, CDR1 SGHRS and CDR2 YFSETQ.

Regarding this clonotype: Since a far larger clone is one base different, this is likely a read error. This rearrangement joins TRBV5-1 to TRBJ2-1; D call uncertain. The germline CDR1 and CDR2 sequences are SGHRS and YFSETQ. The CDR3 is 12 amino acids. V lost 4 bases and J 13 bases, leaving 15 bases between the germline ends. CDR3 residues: CASSAERETQFF. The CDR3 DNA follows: TGCGCCAGCAGCGCAGAGAGAGAGACCCAGTTCTTC.

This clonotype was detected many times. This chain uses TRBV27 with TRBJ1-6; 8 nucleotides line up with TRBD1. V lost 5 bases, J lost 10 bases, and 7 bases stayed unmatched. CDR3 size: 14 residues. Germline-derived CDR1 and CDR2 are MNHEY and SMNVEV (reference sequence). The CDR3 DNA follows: TGTGCCAGCAGTCCAGGACAGGGTAACTCACCCCTCCACTTT. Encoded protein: CASSPGQGNSPLHF.

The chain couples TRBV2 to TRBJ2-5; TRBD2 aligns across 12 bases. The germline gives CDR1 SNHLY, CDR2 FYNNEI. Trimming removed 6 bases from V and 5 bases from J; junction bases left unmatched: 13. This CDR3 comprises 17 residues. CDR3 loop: CASRLTLAGGGGETQYF. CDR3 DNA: TGTGCCAGCAGGTTGACACTAGCGGGAGGAGGGGGGGAGACCCAGTACTTC.

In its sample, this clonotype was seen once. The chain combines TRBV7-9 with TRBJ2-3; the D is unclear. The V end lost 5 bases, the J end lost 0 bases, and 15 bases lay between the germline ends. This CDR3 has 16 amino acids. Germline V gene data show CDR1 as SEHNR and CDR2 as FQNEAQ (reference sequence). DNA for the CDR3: TGTGCCAGCAGCGATAGGTACAGCATTAGCACAGATACGCAGTATTTT. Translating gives CASSDRYSISTDTQYF.

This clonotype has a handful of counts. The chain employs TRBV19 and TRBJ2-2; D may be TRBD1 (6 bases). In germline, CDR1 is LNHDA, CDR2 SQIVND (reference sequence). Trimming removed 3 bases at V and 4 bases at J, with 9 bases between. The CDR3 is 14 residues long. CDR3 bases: TGTGCCAGTAGTATCGCAGGGGCCACCGGGGAGCTGTTTTTT. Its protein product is CASSIAGATGELFF. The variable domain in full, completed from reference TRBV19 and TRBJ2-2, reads DGGITQSPKYLFRKEGQNVTLSCEQNLNHDAMYWYRQDPGQGLRLIYYSQIVNDFQKGDIAEGYSVSREKKESFPLTVTSAQKNPTAFYLCASSIAGATGELFFGEGSRLTVL.

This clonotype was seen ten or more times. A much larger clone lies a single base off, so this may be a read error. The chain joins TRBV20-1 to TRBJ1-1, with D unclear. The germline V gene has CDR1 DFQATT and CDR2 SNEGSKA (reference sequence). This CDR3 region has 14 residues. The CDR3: CSARAGNMNTETFF. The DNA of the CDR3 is TGCAGTGCTAGAGCTGGAAATATGAACACTGAAACTTTCTTT.

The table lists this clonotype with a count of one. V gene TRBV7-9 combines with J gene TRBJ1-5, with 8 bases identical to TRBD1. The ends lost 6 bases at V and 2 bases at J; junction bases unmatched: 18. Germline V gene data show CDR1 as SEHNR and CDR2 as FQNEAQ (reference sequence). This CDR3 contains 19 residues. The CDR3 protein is CASRGGGGTGGSRNQPQHF. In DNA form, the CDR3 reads TGTGCCAGCAGGGGTGGCGGCGGGACAGGAGGGTCTCGCAATCAGCCCCAGCATTTT.

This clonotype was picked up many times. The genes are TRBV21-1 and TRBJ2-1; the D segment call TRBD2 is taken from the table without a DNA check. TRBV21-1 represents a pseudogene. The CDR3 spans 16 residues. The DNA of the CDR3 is TGTGCCAGCAATTCGACTAGCGGGTTGGGGTTGGGTGAGCAGTTCTTC. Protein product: CASNSTSGLGLGEQFF.